This is a list of T cell receptor beta chains from one sample in a study of blood T cell repertoires in COVID-19. Generated by immunoSEQ multiplex PCR, the TCRdb table keeps only in-frame clones and is missing some. Of 60,000 or so clones detected, roughly 93% appear once; the ten largest clones hold around 1.5%. Material for sequencing was peripheral blood. These receptors all come from a human donor in a cohort sampled during active COVID-19. Each CDR3 is given with its conserved first and last residue. D genes are given only for firm matches. Clone size is given for some rows only: seen once, a few or many times, or a class if the clone is expanded.

clone size	V gene	D gene	J gene	CDR3 DNA	CDR3 protein
-	TRBV11-3	TRBD2	TRBJ2-7	TGTGCCAGCAGCTCCGGTGACGGGGGGTACGAGCAGTACTTC	CASSSGDGGYEQYF
-	TRBV7-9	TRBD2	TRBJ2-5	TGTGCCAGCAGCTTACGCCTAGCGGGAGGAAGGGAGACCCAGTACTTC	CASSLRLAGGRETQYF
-	TRBV4-1	TRBD2	TRBJ2-2	TGCGCCAGCAGCCAAGATTACGGGAGGGCCCTCACCGGGGAGCTGTTTTTT	CASSQDYGRALTGELFF
few	TRBV6-6	-	TRBJ1-5	TGTGCCAGCAGGGCAGGGGATTTTTCAGAGCCCCAGCATTTT	CASRAGDFSEPQHF
-	TRBV7-3	-	TRBJ1-6	TGTGCCAGCAGCTTAACTGGGGCGGGGGGATCGAGCTCCTATAATTCACCCCTCCACTTT	CASSLTGAGGSSSYNSPLHF
-	TRBV29-1	-	TRBJ1-1	TGCAGCGTTAATCAGGCTAGGGGTGGAGCTTTCTTT	CSVNQARGGAFF
-	TRBV2	TRBD2	TRBJ2-3	TGTGCCAGCAGTGAGACTAGCGGGACCGCAGATACGCAGTATTTT	CASSETSGTADTQYF
few	TRBV19	-	TRBJ1-5	TGTGCCAGTAGTATGACCGGGGGGAGCAATCAGCCCCAGCATTTT	CASSMTGGSNQPQHF
once	TRBV11-3	-	TRBJ1-2	TGTGCCAGCAGCTTGGACAGTTATGGCTACACCTTC	CASSLDSYGYTF
-	TRBV6-6	TRBD1	TRBJ1-1	TGTGCCAGCAGCTCGATTGTAAACAGGGGCCGCATGACTATGAACACTGAAGCTTTCTTT	CASSSIVNRGRMTMNTEAFF
-	TRBV29-1	-	TRBJ1-1	TGCAGCGTGAGGGAGAACACTGAAGCTTTCTTT	CSVRENTEAFF
-	TRBV5-1	-	TRBJ2-2	TGCGCCAGCACGGGAGACCAAGAACGGGAGCTGTTTTTT	CASTGDQERELFF
-	TRBV19	-	TRBJ2-5	TGTGCCAGTAGTATAGACGAGGGAGAGACCCAGTACTTC	CASSIDEGETQYF
-	TRBV15	-	TRBJ1-5	TGTGCCACCAGCAGAGACAGATTTAGCAATCAGCCCCAGCATTTT	CATSRDRFSNQPQHF
-	TRBV28	TRBD1	TRBJ1-5	TGTGCCAGCAGTGGGACAGGAGTAACTCAGCCCCAGCATTTT	CASSGTGVTQPQHF
-	TRBV12-5	TRBD1	TRBJ1-1	TGTGCTAGTGGTCACCAGGGGGCCCAAACTGAAGCTTTCTTT	CASGHQGAQTEAFF
-	TRBV3-1/TRBV3-2	-	TRBJ2-5	TGTGCCAGCAGCCAAGATATGGAGACCCAGTACTTC	CASSQDMETQYF
-	TRBV10-3	-	TRBJ2-1	TGTGCCATCCGCGGAGATGCTAGCAATGAGCAGTTCTTC	CAIRGDASNEQFF
-	TRBV19	-	TRBJ2-2	TGTGCCAGTAGTGCCCAGATGAACACCGGGGAGCTGTTTTTT	CASSAQMNTGELFF
-	TRBV5-1	TRBD1	TRBJ1-3	TGCGCCAGCAGCTTGTCCGGGACAGGGCTGAACACCATATATTTT	CASSLSGTGLNTIYF
-	TRBV11-2	TRBD1	TRBJ2-3	TGTGCCAGCAGCCTGAGTTTGGGACAGGGCACAGATACGCAGTATTTT	CASSLSLGQGTDTQYF
-	TRBV3-1/TRBV3-2	-	TRBJ2-7	TGTGCCAGCAGCCAAGCGGACAACTACGAGCAGTACTTC	CASSQADNYEQYF
once	TRBV5-1	-	TRBJ2-1	TGCGCCAGCAGCAAGAGGACAGCTTACAATGAGCAGTTCTTC	CASSKRTAYNEQFF
-	TRBV25-1	-	TRBJ1-1	TGTGCCAGCAGTGCTAGGGCAGGGGTTGGGGACACTGAAGCTTTCTTT	CASSARAGVGDTEAFF
-	TRBV27	-	TRBJ2-7	TGTGCCAGCAGCGCCGGACAGTACGAGCAGTACTTC	CASSAGQYEQYF
-	TRBV15	TRBD2	TRBJ2-1	TGTGCCACCAGCAGTCAAAGAGGGACTAGCCAGATTTTAGGGTTCTTC	CATSSQRGTSQILGFF
-	TRBV28	-	TRBJ1-5	TGTGCCAGCAGTCCGGACAGTGAGAATCAGCCCCAGCATTTT	CASSPDSENQPQHF
-	TRBV6-2/TRBV6-3	TRBD1	TRBJ2-4	TGTGCCAGCAGCTTGCAGGGGGCGGGGGCCAAAAACATTCAGTACTTC	CASSLQGAGAKNIQYF
-	TRBV20-1	-	TRBJ1-1	TGCAGTGCTAACTATTATGAAGCTTTCTTT	CSANYYEAFF
-	TRBV29-1	-	TRBJ2-2	TGCAGCGTTTACAGGGACACCGGGGAGCTGTTTTTT	CSVYRDTGELFF
-	TRBV4-2	TRBD2	TRBJ2-1	TGTGCCAGCAGGACTAGCGGGAGCCCTGAGCAGTTCTTC	CASRTSGSPEQFF
-	TRBV29-1	-	TRBJ1-1	TGCAGCGTTGTAAGCCACAGTTGGACTGAAGCTTTCTTT	CSVVSHSWTEAFF
-	TRBV7-9	TRBD2	TRBJ2-1	TGTGCCAGCAGCTTAGGTCTAGCGGGAGCCACTAGGGAGCAGTTCTTC	CASSLGLAGATREQFF
once	TRBV28	-	TRBJ2-7	TGTGCCAGCCTCCAACAGGGCGGCGAGCAGTACTTC	CASLQQGGEQYF
-	TRBV29-1	TRBD2	TRBJ2-7	TGCAGCGTGGGACTAGCGGGAGGCTCCTACGAGCAGTACTTC	CSVGLAGGSYEQYF
-	TRBV25-1	TRBD1	TRBJ1-2	TGTGCCAGCAGTGCCTACAGGGGAGAGGATGGCTACACCTTC	CASSAYRGEDGYTF
-	TRBV24-1	-	TRBJ2-6	TGTGCCACCAGTGTAGCAGGGGCCAACGTCCTGACTTTC	CATSVAGANVLTF
-	TRBV5-5	TRBD2	TRBJ2-7	TGTGCCAGCAGCTTGTCGGTTGGGACTAGCCGATACGAGCAGTACTTC	CASSLSVGTSRYEQYF
-	TRBV6-1	-	TRBJ1-3	TGTGCCAGCAGTGAAGGCAGGGCCCCTGGAAACACCATATATTTT	CASSEGRAPGNTIYF
-	TRBV12-3/TRBV12-4	-	TRBJ2-1	TGTGCCAGCAGTGGAGACAGGCCTAATGAGCAGTTCTTC	CASSGDRPNEQFF
-	TRBV6-5	-	TRBJ1-5	TGTGCCAGCAAGGAGGGGTTGAGCAATCAGCCCCAGCATTTT	CASKEGLSNQPQHF